The 26 T cell receptor beta chains below come from one sample, sequenced in a study of T cell changes during pregnancy in multiple sclerosis. Some clones are missing from TCRdb's copy, which holds only in-frame ones; the method was immunoSEQ multiplex PCR. The repertoire includes tens of thousands of clones, approximately 90% of them detected once, and approximately 8% sits in the top ten. The sample was CD8+ T cells from peripheral blood mononuclear cells, taken before pregnancy. Receptors originate from a female donor with multiple sclerosis, enrolled in a pregnancy study.

The V and J genes are TRBV11-3 and TRBJ2-3; 7 bases are shared with TRBD1. Trimming took 5 bases from V and 2 from J; bases not matched to a gene: 7. This CDR3 comprises 15 residues. Germline CDR1 reads SGHNT; CDR2 reads YENEEA. For the CDR3, the DNA is TGTGCCAGCAGCCCCCGACAGGGCTCCACAGATACGCAGTATTTT. Its translation is CASSPRQGSTDTQYF.

J is TRBJ2-1 and V is TRBV14, with no clear D. Germline V gene data show CDR1 as SGHDN and CDR2 as FVKESK. The CDR3 consists of 16 residues. Trimming took 1 base from V and 3 from J, leaving 13 bases between them. In DNA form, the CDR3 reads TGTGCCAGCAGCCAAGTAGCCGCGGAAGTCTACAATGAGCAGTTCTTC. This translates into CASSQVAAEVYNEQFF.

This chain joins TRBV5-1 and TRBJ2-1; the match to TRBD2 covers 11 bases. Germline CDR1 reads SGHRS; CDR2 reads YFSETQ. The CDR3 has 15 amino acids. The V and J ends lost 5 bases and 8 bases, in that order; junction bases with no gene match: 9. CDR3 sequence: CASRVTSGRGHEQFF. The CDR3 DNA reads as TGCGCCAGCAGGGTTACTAGCGGGAGAGGTCATGAGCAGTTCTTC.

The chain employs TRBV5-6 and TRBJ1-5; no clear D gene. Per germline, CDR1 SGHDT and CDR2 YYEEEE. With 0 bases removed from V and 1 base from J, the gap between germline ends came to 8 bases. The CDR3 totals 15 residues. The CDR3 nucleotides are TGTGCCAGCAGCTTGGGTGGACTCAGCAATCAGCCCCAGCATTTT. Protein sequence: CASSLGGLSNQPQHF.

J is TRBJ2-1 and V is TRBV13, with D maybe TRBD1 (6 bases). The V end lost 0 bases, the J end lost 4 bases, and 10 bases lay between the germline ends. CDR1 PRHDT and CDR2 FYEKMQ come from the germline V gene (reference sequence). The CDR3 extends over 15 amino acids. In DNA form, the CDR3 reads TGTGCCAGCAGCTTAGGCCGAGGACAGTACAATGAGCAGTTCTTC. Amino acid sequence: CASSLGRGQYNEQFF. The full variable domain, in which reference TRBV13 and TRBJ2-1 provide the parts outside the CDR3, is AAGVIQSPRHLIKEKRETATLKCYPIPRHDTVYWYQQGPGQDPQFLISFYEKMQSDKGSIPDRFSAQQFSDYHSELNMSSLELGDSALYFCASSLGRGQYNEQFFGPGTRLTVL.

The V gene is TRBV27, the J gene TRBJ2-7; D might be TRBD2 (5 bases). The CDR3 is 15 residues long. V was clipped by 3 bases and J by 7 bases, with 19 bases between them. Looked up from germline, CDR1 is MNHEY and CDR2 is SMNVEV (reference sequence). For the CDR3, the DNA is TGTGCCAGCAGTTTGGGAGCAGAAGGTCTAGGGGAGCAGTACTTC. Its protein product is CASSLGAEGLGEQYF.

The CDR3 DNA reads TGTGCCAGCAGCTTAGGACCTAGCGGCAGCTCCTACGAGCAGTACTTC. Translation gives CASSLGPSGSSYEQYF. The chain combines TRBV5-6 with TRBJ2-7; 7 bases fit TRBD2. CDR3 length: 16 amino acids. J was trimmed by 0 bases and V by 2 bases; bases with no gene match: 8. Germline-derived CDR1 and CDR2 are SGHDT and YYEEEE.

The chain carries TRBV7-3 and TRBJ2-1; 12 bases agree with TRBD2. This CDR3 is 15 amino acids long. V was clipped by 3 bases and J by 10 bases; unmatched bases: 7. The germline gives CDR1 SGHTA, CDR2 FQGTGA. The CDR3, as DNA: TGTGCCAGCAGCTTGACCGGACTAGCGGGGAACGAGCAGTTCTTC. The encoded protein is CASSLTGLAGNEQFF.

This rearrangement joins TRBV4-3 to TRBJ1-1, with D hard to call. V was pared by 4 bases and J by 1 base, with 7 bases between. Germline assignment: CDR1 LGHNA and CDR2 YSLEER. This CDR3 has 13 amino acids. The CDR3 region is CASSRGGNTEAFF. CDR3 bases: TGCGCCAGCAGCCGCGGAGGGAACACTGAAGCTTTCTTT.

V gene TRBV18 combines with J gene TRBJ2-3; 11 bases agree with TRBD2. The CDR3 length is 18 residues. Unmatched junction bases numbered 8, after V lost 1 base and J lost 2 bases. Per the germline V gene, CDR1 is KGHSH and CDR2 is LQKENI. CDR3 in amino acids: CASSPQGTSGPPTDTQYF. The CDR3 DNA sequence: TGTGCCAGCTCACCACAAGGGACTAGCGGTCCCCCCACAGATACGCAGTATTTT.

This chain links TRBV27 with TRBJ1-1; perhaps TRBD1 as D (6 bases). The V end was cut by 3 bases, the J end by 5 bases, with 19 bases between. Germline V gene lookup returns CDR1 MNHEY and CDR2 SMNVEV (reference sequence). The CDR3 has 16 residues. In nucleotides, the CDR3 is TGTGCCAGCAGTTTTGGAGCAGGGGAAATCTTGACTGAAGCTTTCTTT. Translation gives CASSFGAGEILTEAFF.

This chain joins TRBV6-5 and TRBJ2-7; 9 nucleotides align to TRBD2. CDR1 is MNHEY and CDR2 is SVGAGI in the germline V gene. Trimming took 3 bases from V and 5 from J; bases not matched to a gene: 11. The CDR3 consists of 16 residues. This CDR3 is CASSYTNLAGANEQYF. The CDR3 region has the DNA TGTGCCAGCAGTTATACAAATTTAGCGGGGGCCAACGAGCAGTACTTC.

J is TRBJ2-1 and V is TRBV19; D gene unclear. V was pared by 1 base and J by 5 bases, with 6 bases between. CDR3 length: 13 residues. Germline V gene data show CDR1 as LNHDA and CDR2 as SQIVND (reference sequence). The CDR3 is CASSIGSDNEQFF. CDR3 nucleotide sequence: TGTGCCAGTAGTATAGGGTCGGACAATGAGCAGTTCTTC.

This rearrangement joins TRBV6-1 to TRBJ2-3; tentative D call: TRBD1 (5 bases). The V gene's germline CDR1 is MNHNS and CDR2 SASEGT. CDR3 length: 14 amino acids. Deletions cut 5 bases from V and 4 bases from J, with 13 bases between. CDR3 nucleotides: TGTGCCAGCAGTAAGAAGACAGAAGCAGATACGCAGTATTTT. Translation gives CASSKKTEADTQYF.

This chain uses TRBV13 with TRBJ2-1; 9 bases align to TRBD2. With V trimmed by 5 bases and J by 0 bases, 5 bases remained unmatched. The length of the CDR3 is 16 residues. Germline CDR1 and CDR2: PRHDT and FYEKMQ (reference sequence). The CDR3 loop is CASSQWRGGSYNEQFF. CDR3 coding DNA: TGTGCCAGCAGCCAATGGCGGGGGGGCTCCTACAATGAGCAGTTCTTC.

The chain is built from TRBV10-3 and TRBJ2-5; a weak D match, TRBD1 (5 bases). The CDR3 sequence is 14 residues long. The germline V gene encodes CDR1 ENHRY and CDR2 SYGVKD. V was pared by 3 bases and J by 0 bases, with 8 bases between. The CDR3 nucleotides are TGTGCCATCAGTGATGGACAAAACCAAGAGACCCAGTACTTC. Amino acids: CAISDGQNQETQYF.

In its sample, this clone was seen once. An end of the junction does not agree with germline; a read error may underlie this. This sequence joins TRBV7-9 and TRBJ1-1; tentatively, D is TRBD1 (6 bases). The CDR3 extends over 14 amino acids. Germline values: CDR1 SEHNR, CDR2 FQNEAQ (reference sequence). CDR3 in DNA: TGTGCCAGCAGCCTAGCGCAGGGGTTAAGTGAAGCTTTCTTT. As protein: CASSLAQGLSEAFF.

This sequence joins TRBV7-6 and TRBJ1-5, with 8 bases matching TRBD1. This CDR3 has 17 residues. Trimming cost V 0 bases and J 3 bases; bases outside gene matches: 7. Germline V CDR1 and CDR2: SGHVS, FNYEAQ. CDR3 DNA sequence: TGTGCCAGCAGCTTAGCGGCGGGACAGGAAAACAATCAGCCCCAGCATTTT. This translates into CASSLAAGQENNQPQHF.

This clone was seen a handful of times. CDR3 sequence reads: CASSIPGGDYNEQFF. Here the CDR3 DNA reads TGTGCCAGTAGTATTCCCGGCGGGGACTACAATGAGCAGTTCTTC. The chain links TRBV19 to TRBJ2-1; a possible D gene is TRBD2 (6 bases). Trimming removed 3 bases at V and 3 bases at J, with 12 bases between. This CDR3 has 15 residues. Germline V lookup: CDR1 LNHDA, CDR2 SQIVND (reference sequence).

The V and J genes are TRBV9 and TRBJ1-1, with TRBD1 identical over 7 bases. Germline loops: CDR1 SGDLS, CDR2 YYNGEE. The CDR3 runs 15 residues. Germline trimming cut 3 bases from V and 0 bases from J; bases unmatched to any gene: 5. The CDR3 region has the DNA TGTGCCAGCAGCGAGACCGGGACAGTGAACACTGAAGCTTTCTTT. As protein: CASSETGTVNTEAFF. The variable domain in full, completed from reference TRBV9 and TRBJ1-1, reads DSGVTQTPKHLITATGQRVTLRCSPRSGDLSVYWYQQSLDQGLQFLIQYYNGEERAKGNILERFSAQQFPDLHSELNLSSLELGDSALYFCASSETGTVNTEAFFGQGTRLTVV.

CDR3 residues: CAAQAGTGLAEQYF. For the CDR3, the DNA is TGTGCCGCACAAGCGGGGACGGGTTTGGCCGAGCAGTACTTC. This chain connects TRBV10-3 to TRBJ2-7; TRBD2 matches at 7 bases. The CDR3 sequence is 14 residues long. The germline V gene has CDR1 ENHRY and CDR2 SYGVKD. Unmatched junction bases numbered 16, after V lost 11 bases and J lost 6 bases.

The J gene is TRBJ2-1, the V gene TRBV11-2, with 9 bases identical to TRBD2. V lost 1 base, J lost 3 bases, and 10 bases stayed unmatched. Germline V gene lookup returns CDR1 SGHAT and CDR2 FQNNGV. The CDR3 is 18 residues long. The CDR3 reads CASSLVLSGGEIYNEQFF. The CDR3 DNA reads TGTGCCAGCAGCTTAGTTCTTAGCGGGGGTGAAATCTACAATGAGCAGTTCTTC.

The chain carries TRBV11-3 and TRBJ2-1; the D gene is possibly TRBD2 (6 bases). V was clipped by 3 bases and J by 3 bases, with 12 bases between them. CDR1 and CDR2 (germline): SGHNT, YENEEA. There are 15 residues in the CDR3. Here the CDR3 reads CASSLGRGLYNEQFF. As DNA, the CDR3 is TGTGCCAGCAGCTTGGGACGGGGACTCTACAATGAGCAGTTCTTC. Supplemented by reference TRBV11-3 and TRBJ2-1, the full variable domain reads EAGVVQSPRYKIIEKKQPVAFWCNPISGHNTLYWYLQNLGQGPELLIRYENEEAVDDSQLPKDRFSAERLKGVDSTLKIQPAELGDSAVYLCASSLGRGLYNEQFFGPGTRLTVL.

This rearrangement joins TRBV7-9 to TRBJ2-2; tentatively, D is TRBD2 (6 bases). Trimming stripped 2 bases from V and 6 bases from J, with 13 bases between. Germline loops: CDR1 SEHNR, CDR2 FQNEAQ (reference sequence). The CDR3 loop spans 15 amino acids. CDR3 sequence reads: CASSLTFGSSGELFF. The CDR3 DNA reads as TGTGCCAGCAGCTTAACGTTCGGGAGTTCCGGGGAGCTGTTTTTT.

J is TRBJ2-2 and V is TRBV7-3; D unresolved. Germline V gene sequence: CDR1 SGHTA, CDR2 FQGTGA. Trimming took off 5 bases at V and 11 bases at J, with 3 bases between the two ends. The CDR3 is 9 residues long. CDR3 sequence: CASSHELFF. For the CDR3, the DNA is TGTGCCAGCAGCCATGAGCTGTTTTTT.

The chain joins TRBV7-2 to TRBJ1-6, with TRBD1 as a possible D gene (6 bases). The V end lost 1 base, the J end lost 10 bases, and 20 bases lay between the germline ends. Germline V gene data show CDR1 as SGHTA and CDR2 as FQGNSA. The CDR3 covers 17 residues. This CDR3 reads CASSLGGGWGQESPLHF. CDR3 sequence (DNA): TGTGCCAGCAGCTTAGGAGGGGGTTGGGGGCAGGAGTCACCCCTCCACTTT.